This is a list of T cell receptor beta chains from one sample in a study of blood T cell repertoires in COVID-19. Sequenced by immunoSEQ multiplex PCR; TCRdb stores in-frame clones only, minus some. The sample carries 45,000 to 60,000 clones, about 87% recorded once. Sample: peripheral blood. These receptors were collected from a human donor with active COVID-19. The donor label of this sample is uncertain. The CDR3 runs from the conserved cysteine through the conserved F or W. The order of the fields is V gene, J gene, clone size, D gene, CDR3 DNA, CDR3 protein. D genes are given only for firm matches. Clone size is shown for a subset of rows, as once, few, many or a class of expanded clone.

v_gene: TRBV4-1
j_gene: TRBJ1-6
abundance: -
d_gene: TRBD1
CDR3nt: TGCGCCAGCAGCCAAGCGGGGCAGACAGGGGGAGAATCACCCCTCCACTTT
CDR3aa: CASSQAGQTGGESPLHF

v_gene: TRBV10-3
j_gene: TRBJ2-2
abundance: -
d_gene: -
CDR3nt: TGTGCCATCAGTGAGACCGGGAGACCCACCGGGGAGCTGTTTTTT
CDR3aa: CAISETGRPTGELFF

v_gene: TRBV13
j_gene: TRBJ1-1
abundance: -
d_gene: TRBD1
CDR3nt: TGTGCCAGCCGGGACAGGGGAGAAATGAACACTGAAGCTTTCTTT
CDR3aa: CASRDRGEMNTEAFF

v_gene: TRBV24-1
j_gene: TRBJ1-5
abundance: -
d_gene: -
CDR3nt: TGTGCCACCAGTGATTCAGTGGCGGTAAATCAGCCCCAGCATTTT
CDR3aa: CATSDSVAVNQPQHF

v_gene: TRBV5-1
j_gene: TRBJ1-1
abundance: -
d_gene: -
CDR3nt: TGCGCCAGCAGCGGGCAGGGTGGCACTGAAGCTTTCTTT
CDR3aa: CASSGQGGTEAFF

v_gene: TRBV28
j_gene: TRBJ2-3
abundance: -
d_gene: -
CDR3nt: TGTGCCAGCTCCTCCACAGGGAGCGGCACAGATACGCAGTATTTT
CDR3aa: CASSSTGSGTDTQYF

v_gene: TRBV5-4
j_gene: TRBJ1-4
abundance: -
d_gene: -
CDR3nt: TGTGCCAGCAGCTTAGTCGGGACAACTAATGAAAAACTGTTTTTT
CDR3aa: CASSLVGTTNEKLFF

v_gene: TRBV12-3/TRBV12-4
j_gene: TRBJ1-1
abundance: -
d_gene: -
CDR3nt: TGTGCCAGCAGTCCAACAGGGCACACTGAAGCTTTCTTT
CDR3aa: CASSPTGHTEAFF

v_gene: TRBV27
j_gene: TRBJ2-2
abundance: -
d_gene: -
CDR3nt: TGTGCCAGCAGTTCGGGGGCGGGGGTCGGGTTGGGGGAGCTGTTTTTT
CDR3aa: CASSSGAGVGLGELFF

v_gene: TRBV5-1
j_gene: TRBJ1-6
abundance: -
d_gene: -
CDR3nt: TGCGCCAGCAGCTTTGCTCGGGGATCGGATTCACCCCTCCACTTT
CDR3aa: CASSFARGSDSPLHF

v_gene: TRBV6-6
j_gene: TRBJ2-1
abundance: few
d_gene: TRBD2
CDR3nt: TGTGCCAGTTTAGCGGGGGGGATATACAATGAGCAGTTCTTC
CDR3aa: CASLAGGIYNEQFF

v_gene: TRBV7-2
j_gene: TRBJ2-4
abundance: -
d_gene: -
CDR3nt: TGTGCCAGCAGCTTAGCTGGGGGGTCGGCAGCCAAAAACATTCAGTACTTC
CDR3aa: CASSLAGGSAAKNIQYF

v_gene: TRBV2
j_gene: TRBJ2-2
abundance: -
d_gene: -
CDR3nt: TGTGCCAGCACCGAGACAAGCACCGGGGAGCTGTTTTTT
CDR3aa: CASTETSTGELFF

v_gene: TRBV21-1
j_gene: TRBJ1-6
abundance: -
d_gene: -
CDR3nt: TGTGCCAGCAGCAGACACGGGACAACCCTTTCGAGGGATTCACCCCTCCACTTT
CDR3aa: CASSRHGTTLSRDSPLHF

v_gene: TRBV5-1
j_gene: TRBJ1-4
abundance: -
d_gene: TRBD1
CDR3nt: TGCGCCAGCAGCTTGGAGGCAGGGGGCAGGGAAAAACTGTTTTTT
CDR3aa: CASSLEAGGREKLFF

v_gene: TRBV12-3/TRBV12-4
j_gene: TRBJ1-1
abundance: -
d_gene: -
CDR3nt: TGTGCCAGCAGTTTAGGGAGCACTGAAGCTTTCTTT
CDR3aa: CASSLGSTEAFF

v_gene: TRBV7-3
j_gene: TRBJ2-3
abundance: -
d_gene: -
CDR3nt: TGTGCCAGCAGCCAGGGCGTAAGCACAGATACGCAGTATTTT
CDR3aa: CASSQGVSTDTQYF

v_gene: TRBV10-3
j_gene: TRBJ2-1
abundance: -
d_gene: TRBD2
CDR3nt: TGTGCCATCACCCGACTAGCGGGAGGGAGCTCCTACAATGAGCAGTTCTTC
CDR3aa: CAITRLAGGSSYNEQFF

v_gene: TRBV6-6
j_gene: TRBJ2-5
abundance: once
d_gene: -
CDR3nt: TGTGCCAGCAGTTACGCCAGAAAAGAGACCCAGTACTTC
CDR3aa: CASSYARKETQYF

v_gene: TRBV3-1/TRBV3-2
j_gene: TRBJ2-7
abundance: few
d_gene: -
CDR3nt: TGTGCCAGCAGCCGCACCCGGCCAGGGGCCCCCTACGAGCAGTACTTC
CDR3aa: CASSRTRPGAPYEQYF

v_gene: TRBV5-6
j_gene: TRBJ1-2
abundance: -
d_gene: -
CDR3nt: TGTGCCAGCAGCCAAGACAATCAGGGTTTTGGCTACACCTTC
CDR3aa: CASSQDNQGFGYTF

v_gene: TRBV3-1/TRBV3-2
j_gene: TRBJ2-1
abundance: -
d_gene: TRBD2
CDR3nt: TGTGCCAGCAGCCAATCTAGCGGGGGCAATGAGCAGTTCTTC
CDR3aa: CASSQSSGGNEQFF

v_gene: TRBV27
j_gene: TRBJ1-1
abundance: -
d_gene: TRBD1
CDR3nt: TGTGCCAGCAGCCCCCTGGGGACAGGGGAAACTGAAGCTTTCTTT
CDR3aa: CASSPLGTGETEAFF

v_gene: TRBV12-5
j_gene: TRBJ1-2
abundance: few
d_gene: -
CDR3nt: TGTGCTAGTGGTTTGGGGGCAGTGCAGAACTATGGCTACACCTTC
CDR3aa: CASGLGAVQNYGYTF

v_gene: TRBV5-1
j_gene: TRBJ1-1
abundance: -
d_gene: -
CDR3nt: TGCGCCAGCAGCTTACGGGGGTTCGGTGAAGCTTTCTTT
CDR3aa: CASSLRGFGEAFF

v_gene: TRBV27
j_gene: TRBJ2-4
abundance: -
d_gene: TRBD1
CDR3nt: TGTGCCAGCAGTTCCCGACAGGGGTGGGAAAACATTCAGTACTTC
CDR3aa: CASSSRQGWENIQYF

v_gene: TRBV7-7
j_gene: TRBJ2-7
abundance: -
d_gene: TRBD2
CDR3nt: TGTGCTAGCAGCTTATTAGCGGGCTACGAGCAGTACTTC
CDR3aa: CASSLLAGYEQYF

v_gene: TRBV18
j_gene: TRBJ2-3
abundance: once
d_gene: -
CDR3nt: TGTGCCAGCTCACCAAGCGGCCTCACAGATACGCAGTATTTT
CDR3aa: CASSPSGLTDTQYF

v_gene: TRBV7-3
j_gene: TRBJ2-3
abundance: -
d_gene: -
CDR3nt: TGTGCCAGCAGCTTGTTAGTCGGTAGCACAGATACGCAGTATTTT
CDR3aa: CASSLLVGSTDTQYF

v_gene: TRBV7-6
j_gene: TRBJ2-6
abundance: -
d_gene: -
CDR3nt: TGTGCCAGCAGCTTAGGAGCCCCGCTCTCTGGGGCCAACGTCCTGACTTTC
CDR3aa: CASSLGAPLSGANVLTF

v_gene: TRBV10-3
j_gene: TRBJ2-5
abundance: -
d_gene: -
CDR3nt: TGTGCCATCAGTGATGCAAGGGGGTACCAAGAGACCCAGTACTTC
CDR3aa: CAISDARGYQETQYF

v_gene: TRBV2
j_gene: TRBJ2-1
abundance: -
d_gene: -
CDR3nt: TGTGCCAGCAGTGCAGGTTACGAGCAGTTCTTC
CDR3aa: CASSAGYEQFF